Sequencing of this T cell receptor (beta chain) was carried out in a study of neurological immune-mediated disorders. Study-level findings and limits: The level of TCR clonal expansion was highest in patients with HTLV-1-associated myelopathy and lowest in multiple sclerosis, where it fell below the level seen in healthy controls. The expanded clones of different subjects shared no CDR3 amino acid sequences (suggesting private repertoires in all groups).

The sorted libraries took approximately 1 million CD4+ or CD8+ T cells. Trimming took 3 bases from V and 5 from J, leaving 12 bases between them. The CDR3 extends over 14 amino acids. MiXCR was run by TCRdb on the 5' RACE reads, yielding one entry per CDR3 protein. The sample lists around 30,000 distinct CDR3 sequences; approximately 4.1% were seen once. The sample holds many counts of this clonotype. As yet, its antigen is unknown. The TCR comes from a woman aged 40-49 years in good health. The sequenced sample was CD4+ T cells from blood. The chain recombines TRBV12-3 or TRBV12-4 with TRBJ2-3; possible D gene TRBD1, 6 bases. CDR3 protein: CASSFTTGRDTQYF. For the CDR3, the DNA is TGTGCCAGCAGTTTTACGACAGGAAGAGATACGCAGTATTTT.